Listed below are T cell receptor beta chains from one sample, sequenced in a study of shared clonotypes between healthy human individuals. Method: immunoSEQ multiplex PCR; TCRdb's copy keeps in-frame clones and lacks some. The sample carries about 600,000 clones, nearly 97% recorded once. The sequencing input was naive CD8+ T cells sorted from blood. These receptors all come from a woman in her twenties or thirties in good health. Each CDR3 is given with its conserved first and last residue. D genes are given only for firm matches. Where a row states a size, it is once, few, many or the class of an expanded clone; other rows omit it.

clone size: once
J gene: TRBJ2-7
V gene: TRBV13
D gene: NA
CDR3 protein: CASSSGTFYEQYF
CDR3 DNA: TGTGCCAGCAGCTCCGGGACCTTCTACGAGCAGTACTTC

clone size: NA
J gene: TRBJ2-6
V gene: TRBV9
D gene: NA
CDR3 protein: CASSGEGASSGANILTF
CDR3 DNA: TGTGCCAGCAGCGGAGAAGGGGCCAGCTCTGGGGCCAACATCCTGACTTTC

clone size: once
J gene: TRBJ1-5
V gene: TRBV27
D gene: TRBD1
CDR3 protein: CASSPGTVEKPQHF
CDR3 DNA: TGTGCCAGCAGTCCGGGGACAGTTGAGAAGCCCCAGCATTTT

clone size: once
J gene: TRBJ1-4
V gene: TRBV28
D gene: NA
CDR3 protein: CASREADEKLFF
CDR3 DNA: TGTGCCAGCCGGGAGGCGGACGAAAAACTGTTTTTT

clone size: once
J gene: TRBJ2-3
V gene: TRBV11-2
D gene: NA
CDR3 protein: CASSITDTQYF
CDR3 DNA: TGTGCCAGCAGCATTACAGATACGCAGTATTTT

clone size: NA
J gene: TRBJ2-7
V gene: TRBV25-1
D gene: NA
CDR3 protein: CASSDPAGFYEQYF
CDR3 DNA: TGTGCCAGCAGTGACCCGGCTGGTTTCTACGAGCAGTACTTC

clone size: NA
J gene: TRBJ2-1
V gene: TRBV7-6
D gene: TRBD1
CDR3 protein: CASSSTGVNEQFF
CDR3 DNA: TGTGCCAGCAGCTCGACAGGGGTCAATGAGCAGTTCTTC

clone size: few
J gene: TRBJ2-1
V gene: TRBV18
D gene: TRBD1
CDR3 protein: CASSPDGTGPNDEQFF
CDR3 DNA: TGTGCCAGCTCACCGGACGGGACAGGTCCTAACGATGAGCAGTTCTTC

clone size: NA
J gene: TRBJ1-5
V gene: TRBV27
D gene: TRBD1
CDR3 protein: CASSVQGAQPQHF
CDR3 DNA: TGTGCCAGCAGTGTCCAGGGGGCCCAGCCCCAGCATTTT

clone size: NA
J gene: TRBJ2-7
V gene: TRBV4-1
D gene: TRBD2
CDR3 protein: CASSPAGAYFYEQYF
CDR3 DNA: TGCGCCAGCAGCCCAGCGGGAGCTTACTTCTACGAGCAGTACTTC

clone size: NA
J gene: TRBJ2-7
V gene: TRBV10-2
D gene: NA
CDR3 protein: CASGPGHEQYF
CDR3 DNA: TGCGCCAGCGGGCCGGGGCACGAGCAGTACTTC

clone size: NA
J gene: TRBJ1-5
V gene: TRBV28
D gene: NA
CDR3 protein: CASSLYSSGAFSNQPQHF
CDR3 DNA: TGTGCCAGCAGTTTATATTCTTCGGGGGCTTTTAGCAATCAGCCCCAGCATTTT

clone size: NA
J gene: TRBJ2-7
V gene: TRBV9
D gene: TRBD2
CDR3 protein: CASSPSGLAAEQYF
CDR3 DNA: TGTGCCAGCAGCCCCAGTGGGCTAGCGGCCGAGCAGTACTTC

clone size: NA
J gene: TRBJ1-5
V gene: TRBV7-9
D gene: NA
CDR3 protein: CASSLLSRALTSEPQHF
CDR3 DNA: TGTGCCAGCAGCTTATTGTCCAGGGCCCTTACAAGTGAGCCCCAGCATTTT

clone size: NA
J gene: TRBJ2-1
V gene: TRBV6-5
D gene: TRBD2
CDR3 protein: CASRVSGYQGDEQFF
CDR3 DNA: TGTGCCAGCAGGGTTAGCGGGTACCAGGGAGATGAGCAGTTCTTC

clone size: NA
J gene: TRBJ2-2
V gene: TRBV2
D gene: NA
CDR3 protein: CASSETGELFF
CDR3 DNA: TGTGCCAGCAGTGAGACCGGGGAGCTGTTTTTT

clone size: NA
J gene: TRBJ2-7
V gene: TRBV19
D gene: TRBD2
CDR3 protein: CASSMVSSGRSYEQYF
CDR3 DNA: TGTGCCAGTAGTATGGTTTCTAGCGGGAGATCTTACGAGCAGTACTTC

clone size: NA
J gene: TRBJ2-5
V gene: TRBV19
D gene: NA
CDR3 protein: CASGRAEETQYF
CDR3 DNA: TGTGCCAGCGGACGGGCGGAAGAGACCCAGTACTTC

clone size: once
J gene: TRBJ2-2
V gene: TRBV7-9
D gene: TRBD2
CDR3 protein: CASSLLYTASGTNTGELFF
CDR3 DNA: TGTGCCAGCAGCTTACTTTATACGGCTAGCGGGACCAACACCGGGGAGCTGTTTTTT

clone size: NA
J gene: TRBJ2-7
V gene: TRBV5-6
D gene: NA
CDR3 protein: CASSIDRNLYEQYF
CDR3 DNA: TGTGCCAGCAGTATAGATAGGAACCTCTACGAGCAGTACTTC

clone size: NA
J gene: TRBJ1-1
V gene: TRBV7-9
D gene: TRBD1
CDR3 protein: CASSAGTGGLNTEAFF
CDR3 DNA: TGTGCCAGCAGCGCCGGGACAGGGGGCCTGAACACTGAAGCTTTCTTT

clone size: NA
J gene: TRBJ2-3
V gene: TRBV7-8
D gene: NA
CDR3 protein: CASSQLEMSTDTQYF
CDR3 DNA: TGTGCCAGCAGCCAACTAGAAATGAGCACAGATACGCAGTATTTT

clone size: NA
J gene: TRBJ2-1
V gene: TRBV13
D gene: NA
CDR3 protein: CASSLVSQDNEQFF
CDR3 DNA: TGTGCCAGCAGCTTAGTAAGTCAGGACAATGAGCAGTTCTTC

clone size: NA
J gene: TRBJ2-1
V gene: TRBV10-1
D gene: NA
CDR3 protein: CASSRRFLDEQFF
CDR3 DNA: TGCGCCAGCAGTCGCAGGTTTTTGGATGAGCAGTTCTTC

clone size: NA
J gene: TRBJ1-2
V gene: TRBV7-9
D gene: NA
CDR3 protein: CASSLEGTYGYTF
CDR3 DNA: TGTGCCAGCAGCTTAGAAGGCACGTATGGCTACACCTTC

clone size: NA
J gene: TRBJ2-7
V gene: TRBV28
D gene: NA
CDR3 protein: CASRGEVGTYEQYF
CDR3 DNA: TGTGCCAGCAGGGGCGAGGTGGGGACCTACGAGCAGTACTTC

clone size: NA
J gene: TRBJ1-1
V gene: TRBV4-2
D gene: NA
CDR3 protein: CASSQGQVKAMNTEAFF
CDR3 DNA: TGTGCCAGCAGCCAAGGACAAGTAAAAGCCATGAACACTGAAGCTTTCTTT

clone size: NA
J gene: TRBJ1-2
V gene: TRBV27
D gene: NA
CDR3 protein: CASSLSGGANYGYTF
CDR3 DNA: TGTGCCAGCAGTTTAAGCGGCGGAGCTAACTATGGCTACACCTTC

clone size: NA
J gene: TRBJ2-1
V gene: TRBV10-2
D gene: TRBD2
CDR3 protein: CASSESTRSGTRTNEQFF
CDR3 DNA: TGCGCCAGCAGTGAGTCGACACGGTCGGGGACTAGGACCAATGAGCAGTTCTTC

clone size: NA
J gene: TRBJ2-7
V gene: TRBV11-2
D gene: TRBD2
CDR3 protein: CASSQGLAGAYYEQYF
CDR3 DNA: TGTGCCAGCAGCCAAGGACTAGCGGGAGCTTACTACGAGCAGTACTTC

clone size: NA
J gene: TRBJ2-3
V gene: TRBV10-3
D gene: NA
CDR3 protein: CAIRETASTDTQYF
CDR3 DNA: TGTGCCATCAGGGAGACGGCTAGCACAGATACGCAGTATTTT

clone size: NA
J gene: TRBJ1-2
V gene: TRBV13
D gene: NA
CDR3 protein: CASAPQTGSNGYTF
CDR3 DNA: TGTGCCAGCGCCCCACAGACAGGTTCAAATGGCTACACCTTC

clone size: NA
J gene: TRBJ2-3
V gene: TRBV27
D gene: NA
CDR3 protein: CASGRGPPLGPDTQYF
CDR3 DNA: TGTGCCAGCGGAAGGGGCCCCCCCTTGGGGCCAGATACGCAGTATTTT

clone size: NA
J gene: TRBJ2-7
V gene: TRBV5-6
D gene: NA
CDR3 protein: CASSLGAGARLYEQYF
CDR3 DNA: TGTGCCAGCAGCTTGGGGGCAGGGGCTAGGTTATACGAGCAGTACTTC

clone size: NA
J gene: TRBJ1-4
V gene: TRBV19
D gene: NA
CDR3 protein: CASSIDGRPNEKLFF
CDR3 DNA: TGTGCCAGTAGTATAGATGGCCGCCCTAATGAAAAACTGTTTTTT

clone size: NA
J gene: TRBJ2-1
V gene: TRBV11-2
D gene: NA
CDR3 protein: CASSVPSGRYNEQFF
CDR3 DNA: TGTGCCAGCAGCGTGCCTTCAGGGAGATACAATGAGCAGTTCTTC

clone size: NA
J gene: TRBJ2-7
V gene: TRBV7-9
D gene: TRBD1
CDR3 protein: CASSLDRKGQGDEQYF
CDR3 DNA: TGTGCCAGCAGCCTGGATCGTAAGGGACAGGGGGACGAGCAGTACTTC

clone size: NA
J gene: TRBJ1-5
V gene: TRBV12-2
D gene: NA
CDR3 protein: CASRASRTAAEPQHF
CDR3 DNA: TGTGCAAGTCGCGCATCACGGACAGCTGCAGAGCCCCAGCATTTT

clone size: NA
J gene: TRBJ2-1
V gene: TRBV7-9
D gene: TRBD1
CDR3 protein: CASSHRDSYNEQFF
CDR3 DNA: TGTGCCAGCAGCCACCGGGACAGCTACAATGAGCAGTTCTTC

clone size: NA
J gene: TRBJ2-3
V gene: TRBV28
D gene: NA
CDR3 protein: CASSLVGLADTQYF
CDR3 DNA: TGTGCCAGCAGTTTAGTGGGGTTAGCAGATACGCAGTATTTT